A selection of T cell receptor beta chains follows, all from one sample in a study of T-cell memory formation after mild COVID-19. TCRdb passed the 5' RACE reads through MiXCR, listing each CDR3 protein once. The sample yields around 390,000 distinct CDR3 sequences, roughly 15% seen once. The material sequenced was PBMCs or a T cell subset sorted from them (not recorded which). These receptors were collected from a man aged 18 to 29 who had mild COVID-19 (a few samples of this study predate the infection). Cell type and time point are not known. CDR3s include the opening cysteine and the closing phenylalanine or tryptophan. D genes are given only for firm matches. Rows give clone size only sometimes, using once, few, many, or a class for an expanded clone.

D gene: -; V gene: TRBV12-3/TRBV12-4; clone size: few; J gene: TRBJ2-4; CDR3 protein: CASSRRGRAKNIQYF; CDR3 DNA: TGTGCCAGCAGTCGTCGGGGCAGAGCCAAAAACATTCAGTACTTC
D gene: -; V gene: TRBV29-1; clone size: -; J gene: TRBJ2-7; CDR3 protein: CSVGTSLLAHEQYF; CDR3 DNA: TGCAGCGTTGGGACCTCCTTATTAGCCCACGAGCAGTACTTC
D gene: -; V gene: TRBV4-2; clone size: few; J gene: TRBJ2-6; CDR3 protein: CASSRSQRGGSGANVLTF; CDR3 DNA: TGTGCCAGCAGCCGCTCCCAGAGGGGCGGATCTGGGGCCAACGTCCTGACTTTC
D gene: -; V gene: TRBV6-5; clone size: -; J gene: TRBJ2-3; CDR3 protein: CASRSPMDTQYF; CDR3 DNA: TGTGCCAGCAGAAGCCCTATGGATACGCAGTATTTT
D gene: -; V gene: TRBV11-2; clone size: few; J gene: TRBJ2-5; CDR3 protein: CASSLVGGGTETQYF; CDR3 DNA: TGTGCCAGCAGCTTAGTAGGGGGGGGTACGGAGACCCAGTACTTC
D gene: -; V gene: TRBV6-5; clone size: few; J gene: TRBJ2-3; CDR3 protein: CASSYRARGTDTQYF; CDR3 DNA: TGTGCCAGCAGTTACAGGGCGCGGGGCACAGATACGCAGTATTTT
D gene: -; V gene: TRBV20-1; clone size: -; J gene: TRBJ2-1; CDR3 protein: CSASRTGRYNEQFF; CDR3 DNA: TGCAGTGCTAGTCGTACAGGACGGTACAATGAGCAGTTCTTC
D gene: TRBD1; V gene: TRBV6-4; clone size: -; J gene: TRBJ1-2; CDR3 protein: CASRAGQKGGYTF; CDR3 DNA: TGTGCCAGCAGGGCGGGACAGAAGGGTGGCTACACCTTC
D gene: TRBD2; V gene: TRBV27; clone size: -; J gene: TRBJ2-3; CDR3 protein: CASSLFAGEGDTQYF; CDR3 DNA: TGTGCCAGCAGTTTGTTCGCGGGGGAGGGAGATACGCAGTATTTT
D gene: -; V gene: TRBV9; clone size: few; J gene: TRBJ2-2; CDR3 protein: CASSYRPVSAGPGELFF; CDR3 DNA: TGTGCCAGCAGCTACCGACCAGTGAGTGCGGGGCCCGGGGAGCTGTTTTTT
D gene: -; V gene: TRBV4-3; clone size: -; J gene: TRBJ1-4; CDR3 protein: CASSQDLGTTNEKLFF; CDR3 DNA: TGCGCCAGCAGCCAAGATTTGGGTACAACTAATGAAAAACTGTTTTTT
D gene: -; V gene: TRBV9; clone size: -; J gene: TRBJ2-2; CDR3 protein: CASSVARSTGELFF; CDR3 DNA: TGTGCCAGCAGCGTAGCTCGGAGCACCGGGGAGCTGTTTTTT
D gene: -; V gene: TRBV3-1; clone size: many; J gene: TRBJ2-3; CDR3 protein: CASSHLGTGTGDTQYF; CDR3 DNA: TGTGCCAGCAGCCATCTCGGTACGGGGACGGGAGATACGCAGTATTTT
D gene: -; V gene: TRBV28; clone size: -; J gene: TRBJ2-5; CDR3 protein: CASRYGDSRGETQYF; CDR3 DNA: TGTGCCAGCAGATACGGAGACTCCCGGGGAGAGACCCAGTACTTC
D gene: TRBD2; V gene: TRBV27; clone size: -; J gene: TRBJ2-3; CDR3 protein: CASSPGLAGGRGTDTQYF; CDR3 DNA: TGTGCCAGCAGCCCGGGACTAGCGGGGGGGCGGGGCACAGATACGCAGTATTTT
D gene: -; V gene: TRBV7-2; clone size: many; J gene: TRBJ2-2; CDR3 protein: CASSLAAPGVTGELFF; CDR3 DNA: TGTGCCAGCAGCTTAGCGGCGCCAGGGGTAACCGGGGAGCTGTTTTTT
D gene: TRBD1; V gene: TRBV15; clone size: -; J gene: TRBJ1-3; CDR3 protein: CATSRDTGTGVNTIYF; CDR3 DNA: TGTGCCACCAGCAGAGATACGGGGACAGGGGTAAACACCATATATTTT
D gene: -; V gene: TRBV14; clone size: -; J gene: TRBJ1-1; CDR3 protein: CASSQSHGGYTEAFF; CDR3 DNA: TGTGCCAGCAGCCAAAGCCACGGGGGGTACACTGAAGCTTTCTTT
D gene: TRBD1; V gene: TRBV5-1; clone size: few; J gene: TRBJ1-1; CDR3 protein: CASSLGDSDITEAFF; CDR3 DNA: TGCGCCAGCAGCTTGGGGGACAGCGATATCACTGAAGCTTTCTTT
D gene: -; V gene: TRBV3-1; clone size: many; J gene: TRBJ1-6; CDR3 protein: CASSPPAGTNSPLHF; CDR3 DNA: TGTGCCAGCAGTCCACCAGCGGGGACGAATTCACCCCTCCACTTT
D gene: -; V gene: TRBV7-2; clone size: -; J gene: TRBJ1-6; CDR3 protein: CASSRSGTQHSPLHF; CDR3 DNA: TGTGCCAGCAGCAGATCCGGGACACAGCATTCACCCCTCCACTTT
D gene: TRBD1; V gene: TRBV6-2/TRBV6-3; clone size: few; J gene: TRBJ1-2; CDR3 protein: CASSSGQLVYGYTF; CDR3 DNA: TGTGCCAGCAGTTCGGGACAGCTAGTCTATGGCTACACCTTC
D gene: -; V gene: TRBV28; clone size: many; J gene: TRBJ2-4; CDR3 protein: CASTNPGTLDIQYF; CDR3 DNA: TGTGCCAGCACCAATCCCGGGACGCTGGACATTCAGTACTTC
D gene: -; V gene: TRBV27; clone size: few; J gene: TRBJ2-7; CDR3 protein: CASSPPGYGGQYF; CDR3 DNA: TGTGCCAGCAGTCCCCCCGGCTACGGCGGGCAGTACTTC
D gene: -; V gene: TRBV6-5; clone size: many; J gene: TRBJ1-5; CDR3 protein: CASKPQGRLIQPQHF; CDR3 DNA: TGTGCCAGCAAGCCCCAGGGGCGCCTCATTCAGCCCCAGCATTTT
D gene: -; V gene: TRBV12-3/TRBV12-4; clone size: few; J gene: TRBJ1-4; CDR3 protein: CASSLSASLGEKLFF; CDR3 DNA: TGTGCCAGCAGTCTTTCGGCCTCCCTGGGGGAAAAACTGTTTTTT
D gene: -; V gene: TRBV7-9; clone size: few; J gene: TRBJ1-2; CDR3 protein: CASSGHPGGRGYGYTF; CDR3 DNA: TGTGCCAGCAGCGGCCACCCCGGGGGGCGAGGCTATGGCTACACCTTC
D gene: -; V gene: TRBV7-9; clone size: few; J gene: TRBJ2-1; CDR3 protein: CASSPNPGDGPYNEQFF; CDR3 DNA: TGTGCCAGCAGCCCGAACCCAGGGGATGGCCCCTACAATGAGCAGTTCTTC
D gene: TRBD1; V gene: TRBV4-1; clone size: few; J gene: TRBJ1-1; CDR3 protein: CASSHRTGANAEAFF; CDR3 DNA: TGCGCCAGCAGCCACAGGACAGGGGCAAACGCTGAAGCTTTCTTT
D gene: -; V gene: TRBV5-1; clone size: -; J gene: TRBJ2-1; CDR3 protein: CASSLTPPVNEQFF; CDR3 DNA: TGCGCCAGCAGCTTGACCCCCCCCGTTAATGAGCAGTTCTTC
D gene: -; V gene: TRBV4-1; clone size: few; J gene: TRBJ1-1; CDR3 protein: CASSQEEVLDPAFF; CDR3 DNA: TGCGCCAGCAGCCAAGAAGAAGTTCTAGATCCGGCTTTCTTT
D gene: TRBD2; V gene: TRBV7-9; clone size: few; J gene: TRBJ2-7; CDR3 protein: CASSSKGLPSREQYF; CDR3 DNA: TGTGCCAGCAGCTCGAAGGGACTACCTTCCAGGGAGCAGTACTTC